This T cell receptor (beta chain) was found in a study of control samples from healthy donors and cancer patients. V lost 5 bases, J lost 2 bases, and 13 bases lay in between. The CDR3 extends over 15 amino acids. Germline CDR1 and CDR2: KGHDR and SFDVKD. Profiled with immunoSEQ multiplex PCR; TCRdb holds only in-frame clones, not every one. There are some 120,000 clones in the sample; 80% to 95% occur only once, and 2% to 2.5% lies in the top ten. The source of this sequence is a young man in good health. The specimen was blood. The chain is built from TRBV24-1 and TRBJ2-3, with a tentative D call TRBD2 (7 bases). The CDR3: CATSGVRGHTDTQYF. CDR3 nucleotides: TGTGCCACCAGTGGGGTGCGGGGGCACACAGATACGCAGTATTTT.